This T cell receptor beta chain was obtained from a study of CD8+ T cells in alopecia areata (dated by TCRdb to the late 2010s). Some background on the complete study: Treated patients were enrolled in an open-label pilot trial of oral tofacitinib at 5 to 10 mg twice daily for moderate-to-severe alopecia areata. Tofacitinib was given for 6 to 18 months, followed by 6 months of follow-up off drug to assess delayed response and recurrence. In treated patients, disease severity was measured using the SALT score, which gives the percentage of scalp surface area affected. In both human patients and the C3H/HeJ mouse model, the study applied high-throughput TCRbeta sequencing to look at T cell clonal expansion in alopecia areata. On the human side, TCRbeta sequencing was run on scalp tissue and on sorted CD4+ and CD8+ peripheral blood T cells from healthy controls and from alopecia areata patients with either patchy or totalis/universalis disease. Biopsies were taken from tofacitinib-treated patients at baseline and at 4 and 24 weeks of treatment, and a later scalp biopsy was taken in several of the tofacitinib-treated patients. Clonality in the scalp was compared among normal scalp (n=4), patchy alopecia areata scalp (n=8), and alopecia totalis/universalis scalp (n=8). RNA came from the PAXgene miRNA kit for fixed scalp, the miRNeasy kit for PBMCs, and the RNeasy kit for mouse skin. TCRbeta CDR3 regions were amplified by immunoSEQ multiplex PCR using 35 Vbeta forward and 13 Jbeta reverse primers.

The sample's time point, from its label and the paper: about four weeks on oral tofacitinib. Sample treatment or condition, as interpreted from the label and publication: oral pan-JAK inhibitor, 5-10 mg twice daily. Lesional scalp punch biopsies and peripheral blood were obtained from alopecia areata patients. After PBMCs were isolated by density centrifugation and stained for CD3, CD4 and CD8, a FACSAria was used to sort CD4+ and CD8+ T cells. The protocol used for the library was the immunoSEQ multiplex PCR assay. RNA was extracted from all samples and reverse transcribed into cDNA as template for TCR sequencing. SuperScript III was used for first-strand cDNA synthesis, primed with a 2:1 mix of oligo-dT and random hexamers. A synthetic immune receptor repertoire was used to measure amplification bias, and any remaining bias was corrected computationally. The study's own analysis went as follows. Raw reads were preprocessed to remove errors, and CDR3 was defined according to IMGT conventions as the region from the conserved cysteine to phenylalanine. To get clonality, Shannon entropy was normalized by log2 of the number of productive unique TCRs and the result was subtracted from 1. Scalp TCRbeta sequences were cross-referenced with sorted blood CD4 and CD8 repertoires so that the CD4 or CD8 identity of scalp clones could be inferred. Imported from immuneACCESS, the table was reduced by TCRdb to in-frame sequences with V and J called. These copies leave out some clones; in studies compared against another copy, an unresolved V gene accounts for under half, and the cause of the remainder is not known. That table supplies the V and J calls and clone size; D and trimming were determined from the DNA. The sample contains about 140,000 clones, 80% to 90% of them found a single time. The top ten hold about 25% of the sample.

A word on this clone: No cognate antigen has been identified for it. Nothing much larger sits one base from this clone, and base qualities are not available.

Paper-wide results and their limitations: Because the treated cohort was small and had just a single nonresponder, larger studies are needed to establish links between baseline CD8+ expansion and response. Many expanded lesional clones were found to persist in scalp and blood during tofacitinib treatment, and relapse after treatment cessation may be partly explained by this persistence. Resident alphabeta T cells in normal human skin are also sequenced, complicating scalp TCR repertoire analysis, unlike mouse skin dominated by gammadelta T cells. Compared with normal scalp, lesional scalp had higher clonality and more expanded CD8+ clones, particularly in alopecia totalis/universalis, a pattern that suggests antigenic drive. Compared with mice, TCR sequences shared between patients were less clear, possibly partly because of HLA diversity across the patient population. Tofacitinib significantly lowered scalp clonality and the number of expanded CD8+ clones among the top 100 scalp clones.

The CDR3, from cysteine to phenylalanine, totals 19 residues. The entry retains the CDR3 DNA only, 57 bases that are in frame from base 1. The CDR1 and CDR2 encoded by the germline V gene (reference sequence) are MNHEY and SMNVEV. Relative to germline, V is missing 6 bases and J is missing 2 bases, with 11 bases of the junction outside any gene match. The input for sequencing was CD8+ T cells sorted from blood, taken at week 4, from a patient treated with tofacitinib. The chain links TRBV27 with TRBJ2-1; TRBD2 agrees with 15 junctional bases. The TCR comes from a human donor with alopecia areata. The nucleotide sequence reads TGTGCCAGCAGCCGAGTCCCGGGACTAGCGGGGGGCCCCTACAATGAGCAGTTCTTC. Its coded protein is CASSRVPGLAGGPYNEQFF.